Shown below are 22 T cell receptor beta chains from a single sample sequenced in a study of cytomegalovirus exposure and HLA in healthy donors. Use of 60 Vbeta and 13 Jbeta primers characterized the PCR. Sequencing was performed with immunoSEQ multiplex PCR; in TCRdb, only in-frame clones are kept and a portion is missing. The repertoire consists of 60,000 to 85,000 clones, with roughly 82% occurring once and the leading ten covering around 10%. The sequenced sample was PBMCs. Receptors originate from a male donor in good health and CMV-seropositive.

The rearrangement joins TRBV7-3 to TRBJ2-2, with 9 nucleotides matching TRBD1. The CDR3 sequence is 18 residues long. Losses at the gene ends were 4 bases for V and 5 bases for J; bases not matched to a gene: 14. Germline-derived CDR1 and CDR2 are SGHTA and FQGTGA. In DNA, the CDR3 is TGTGCCAGCAGCTCAGCCTTCGCCGGGACAGGGTTGACCGGGGAGCTGTTTTTT. Translation gives CASSSAFAGTGLTGELFF.

This clone was picked up one time. This sequence joins TRBV9 and TRBJ2-2; D may be TRBD1 (5 bases). CDR1 and CDR2 from the germline V gene are SGDLS and YYNGEE. V lost 7 bases to trimming and J lost 6 bases, with 19 bases between them. The CDR3 has 15 residues. CDR3 in amino acids: CASPRGRDFPGELFF. In nucleotides, the CDR3 is TGTGCCAGCCCAAGGGGCAGGGATTTCCCCGGGGAGCTGTTTTTT.

The chain has TRBV9 and TRBJ1-3; unclear D gene. Germline V gene data show CDR1 as SGDLS and CDR2 as YYNGEE. The CDR3 is 15 amino acids. V lost 0 bases to trimming and J lost 0 bases, with 7 bases between them. The CDR3 loop is CASSVARSSGNTIYF. The DNA of the CDR3 is TGTGCCAGCAGCGTAGCCAGATCCTCTGGAAACACCATATATTTT.

The genes are TRBV30 and TRBJ1-1; no definite D call. This CDR3 comprises 13 residues. The V and J ends lost 2 bases and 3 bases respectively, with 10 bases between them. CDR1 is GTSNPN, CDR2 SVGIG, per germline (reference sequence). Written as DNA, the CDR3 is TGTGCCTGGAGTACAGCACCCTACACTGAAGCTTTCTTT. Amino acids: CAWSTAPYTEAFF. The full variable domain, completed using reference TRBV30 and TRBJ1-1, is SQTIHQWPATLVQPVGSPLSLECTVEGTSNPNLYWYRQAAGRGLQLLFYSVGIGQISSEVPQNLSASRPQDRQFILSSKKLLLSDSGFYLCAWSTAPYTEAFFGQGTRLTVV.

The chain carries TRBV15 and TRBJ1-1; D is perhaps TRBD1 (5 bases). The V end was cut by 5 bases, the J end by 10 bases, with 20 bases between. The CDR3 has 14 amino acids. The V gene's germline CDR1 is LNHNV and CDR2 YYDKDF (reference sequence). CDR3 loop: CATSLFRDSNPAFF. For the CDR3, the DNA is TGTGCCACCAGCCTATTCCGGGACTCGAACCCAGCTTTCTTT.

This chain uses TRBV5-6 with TRBJ2-4; 7 nucleotides match TRBD1. Trimming took 5 bases from V and 0 from J; bases not matched to a gene: 5. Per the germline V gene, CDR1 is SGHDT and CDR2 is YYEEEE. There are 15 residues in the CDR3. CDR3 protein: CASSNRGLAKNIQYF. Here the CDR3 DNA reads TGTGCCAGCAGTAACAGGGGTCTAGCCAAAAACATTCAGTACTTC.

The V and J genes are TRBV30 and TRBJ1-3; D is undetermined. V lost 1 base and J 0 bases, leaving 7 bases between the germline ends. Germline-derived CDR1 and CDR2 are GTSNPN and SVGIG (reference sequence). This CDR3 comprises 14 residues. CDR3 nucleotides: TGTGCCTGGAGTGGGAGCGACTCTGGAAACACCATATATTTT. Amino acids: CAWSGSDSGNTIYF.

J is TRBJ2-6 and V is TRBV10-3, with unresolved D. The CDR3 runs 16 residues. Trimming took 2 bases from V and 0 from J, leaving 8 bases between them. Germline V CDR1 and CDR2: ENHRY, SYGVKD. The CDR3 sequence: CAISEQAPSGANVLTF. CDR3 nucleotide sequence: TGTGCCATCAGTGAGCAGGCCCCCTCTGGGGCCAACGTCCTGACTTTC.

The chain is built from TRBV10-3 and TRBJ2-5; 7 bases match TRBD1. Matching the DNA end better, TRBJ2-7 makes the J call doubtful. The CDR3 is 14 residues long. Germline CDR1 ENHRY, CDR2 SYGVKD. The CDR3 nucleotides are TGTGCCATCAGTGAGTCGACAGGGACCTACGAGCAGTACTTC. This translates into CAISESTGTYEQYF.

V is TRBV5-6 and J is TRBJ1-6, with TRBD1 matching over 7 bases. This CDR3 has 13 amino acids. Germline loops: CDR1 SGHDT, CDR2 YYEEEE. V lost 5 bases to trimming and J lost 7 bases; unmatched junction nucleotides: 3. The CDR3, as DNA: TGTGCCAGCAGGCGGGACAGAAATTCACCCCTCCACTTT. Encoded protein: CASRRDRNSPLHF.

This chain links TRBV10-1 with TRBJ1-1, with D maybe TRBD1 (6 bases). The CDR3 is 14 residues long. CDR1 is WNHNN, CDR2 SYGVQD, per germline (reference sequence). The V end lost 7 bases, the J end lost 2 bases, and 14 bases lay between the germline ends. CDR3 DNA sequence: TGCGCCAGCACCCGAGGGGGGGGCAACACTGAAGCTTTCTTT. It yields the protein CASTRGGGNTEAFF.

In the case of this clone: An end of the junction differs from the germline gene, which may be a read error. This chain uses TRBV11-2 with TRBJ2-5; weak D call: TRBD2 (5 bases). There are 15 residues in the CDR3. CDR1 is SGHAT, CDR2 FQNNGV, per germline. The CDR3 loop is CASSRRGGSQETRYF. For the CDR3, the DNA is TGTGCCAGCAGCCGTCGGGGTGGGTCCCAAGAGACCCGGTACTTC.

This clone was seen a handful of times. This chain joins TRBV2 and TRBJ2-7, with TRBD1 matching over 12 bases. J gave up 4 bases and V 7 bases, and 8 bases lay outside the gene matches. Germline CDR1 is SNHLY and CDR2 is FYNNEI. The CDR3 contains 15 residues. CDR3 region: CASTGWDRGLYEQYF. Written as DNA, the CDR3 is TGTGCCAGCACTGGATGGGACAGGGGGCTTTACGAGCAGTACTTC.

This chain links TRBV25-1 with TRBJ1-2; D unclear. This CDR3 is 15 amino acids long. V was shortened by 4 bases and J by 7 bases, with 19 bases between the two germline ends. Germline V gene lookup returns CDR1 MGHDK and CDR2 SYGVNS. This CDR3 is CASSVQAGGPGGYTF. DNA for the CDR3: TGTGCCAGCAGTGTTCAAGCCGGAGGGCCGGGTGGCTACACCTTC.

The chain joins TRBV2 to TRBJ2-1, with D possibly matching TRBD2 (5 bases). The CDR3 consists of 15 residues. CDR1 is SNHLY, CDR2 FYNNEI, per germline. The V end was cut by 6 bases, the J end by 4 bases, with 16 bases between. For the CDR3, the DNA is TGTGCCAGCAGCATCCGGGGAAACGTATACAATGAGCAGTTCTTC. Translation gives CASSIRGNVYNEQFF.

This clone has a handful of counts. One end of the junction varies from germline; a read error may be responsible. The chain employs TRBV7-9 and TRBJ2-7; 10 nucleotides match TRBD2. Germline values: CDR1 SEHNR, CDR2 FQNEAQ (reference sequence). The CDR3 runs to 15 residues. The CDR3 DNA sequence: TGTTCCAGCAGCTTAGCACTAGCGGGGACCTACGAGCAGTACTTC. Translated, it gives CSSSLALAGTYEQYF.

The chain couples TRBV4-2 to TRBJ1-4, with 10 nucleotides matching TRBD1. The V gene's germline CDR1 is LGHNA and CDR2 YNFKEQ. V shed 0 bases, J shed 6 bases, and the junction held 10 bases outside the gene matches. The CDR3 extends over 18 amino acids. CDR3 region: CASSQDLVLGQGDEKLFF. The CDR3 nucleotides are TGTGCCAGCAGCCAAGATCTGGTTTTAGGACAGGGGGATGAAAAACTGTTTTTT.

This clone was detected only a few times. The chain uses TRBV6-6 and TRBJ2-7; 9 bases fit TRBD2. V lost 6 bases to trimming and J lost 2 bases; unmatched junction nucleotides: 11. Germline V CDR1 and CDR2: MNHNY, SVGAGI (reference sequence). The CDR3 loop spans 16 amino acids. CDR3 loop: CASSPGLATRPYEQYF. The DNA of the CDR3 is TGTGCCAGCAGCCCGGGACTAGCAACAAGGCCCTACGAGCAGTACTTC.

The genes are TRBV30 and TRBJ1-5; 12 bases agree with TRBD1. Germline assignment: CDR1 GTSNPN and CDR2 SVGIG (reference sequence). The CDR3 is 15 amino acids. With 0 bases clipped from V and 6 bases from J, the junction kept 3 bases outside the gene matches. The CDR3 DNA reads TGTGCCTGGAGTGTAGGGACAGGGGGCAGTCAGCCCCAGCATTTT. As protein: CAWSVGTGGSQPQHF.

The gene calls are TRBV5-1 and TRBJ2-1, with a tentative D call TRBD2 (6 bases). Germline assignment: CDR1 SGHRS and CDR2 YFSETQ. Trimming pared 5 bases from V and 0 bases from J, leaving 9 bases between. The CDR3 is made up of 14 amino acids. The CDR3 DNA follows: TGCGCCAGCAGGGGACTCAGCTCCTACAATGAGCAGTTCTTC. Translating gives CASRGLSSYNEQFF.

The rearrangement joins TRBV6-5 to TRBJ2-7, with 10 nucleotides matching TRBD2. The CDR3 has 15 amino acids. The germline CDR1 and CDR2 sequences are MNHEY and SVGAGI. V lost 5 bases, J lost 2 bases, and 6 bases stayed unmatched. The CDR3 loop is CASSNLAGAAYEQYF. CDR3 in DNA: TGTGCCAGCAGTAATCTAGCGGGGGCCGCCTACGAGCAGTACTTC.

This clone was observed a single time. The J gene is TRBJ2-3, the V gene TRBV7-7, with 10 bases aligning to TRBD1. Germline CDR1 and CDR2: SSHAT and FNYEAQ (reference sequence). There are 15 residues in the CDR3. After removal of 5 bases from V and 4 bases from J, the junction contained 6 bases not matched to a gene. DNA for the CDR3: TGTGCCAGCAGCACCGGGACAGGGGCCCCAGATACGCAGTATTTT. Protein product: CASSTGTGAPDTQYF.